The 29 T cell receptor beta chains given below trace back to one sample, sequenced in a study of blood T cell repertoires in COVID-19. The assay was immunoSEQ multiplex PCR, and TCRdb's table has in-frame clones only and misses some. The sample gives 150,000 to 200,000 clones, 88% of which show up once; about 4.4% is in the top ten. Material for sequencing was peripheral blood. The source of these receptors is a human donor in a cohort sampled during active COVID-19.

The genes are TRBV7-9 and TRBJ1-5, with D possibly matching TRBD1 (5 bases). Between the trimmed V and J ends, which lost 5 bases and 6 bases, there was a span of 11 bases. Germline V lookup: CDR1 SEHNR, CDR2 FQNEAQ (reference sequence). This CDR3 spans 13 amino acids. In DNA, the CDR3 is TGTGCCAGCAGCAACCCGGGGGGTCAGCCCCAGCATTTT. This gives the protein CASSNPGGQPQHF.

The CDR3 DNA reads TGTGCCAGCAGCTCTATCAGGGGAGGGGGTTCCTACGAGCAGTACTTC. It yields the protein CASSSIRGGGSYEQYF. The chain has TRBV7-9 and TRBJ2-7; D possibly corresponds to TRBD2 (7 bases). Germline CDR1 reads SEHNR; CDR2 reads FQNEAQ (reference sequence). Trimming took 4 bases from V and 1 from J, leaving 17 bases between them. The CDR3 is 16 residues long.

The rearrangement uses TRBV27 and TRBJ1-5; 7 nucleotides agree with TRBD1. CDR1 is MNHEY and CDR2 is SMNVEV in the germline V gene (reference sequence). The CDR3 extends over 15 amino acids. The V gene end was trimmed by 6 bases and the J gene end by 5 bases; junction bases not matched to a gene: 10. CDR3 sequence (DNA): TGTGCCAGCAGCCCAGCCGGGACAGATTATCAGCCCCAGCATTTT. Encoded protein: CASSPAGTDYQPQHF.

The chain combines TRBV7-2 with TRBJ2-1; D gene unclear. The CDR3 has 11 amino acids. The V end was cut by 5 bases, the J end by 7 bases, with 6 bases between. Germline CDR1 is SGHTA and CDR2 is FQGNSA. In DNA form, the CDR3 reads TGTGCCAGCAGCCCTAAAAATGAGCAGTTCTTC. It codes for CASSPKNEQFF.

The chain employs TRBV5-6 and TRBJ1-1; 8 bases are a match to TRBD1. The CDR3 is 15 residues long. Germline V gene sequence: CDR1 SGHDT, CDR2 YYEEEE. The V segment lost 3 bases and the J segment 3 bases; nucleotides outside the gene matches: 7. CDR3 in amino acids: CASSSAGGLDTEAFF. The CDR3 DNA follows: TGTGCCAGCAGCTCGGCAGGGGGCTTGGACACTGAAGCTTTCTTT.

V gene TRBV19 combines with J gene TRBJ2-7; TRBD1 agrees at 9 bases. CDR3 size: 16 residues. Germline V gene data show CDR1 as LNHDA and CDR2 as SQIVND (reference sequence). The trim removed 6 bases at V and 6 bases at J, leaving 15 bases unmatched. The DNA of the CDR3 is TGTGCCAGTAGCCCCCGAGGGACAGGGTTTAATGTCGAGCAGTACTTC. This codes for CASSPRGTGFNVEQYF.

The V gene is TRBV5-4, the J gene TRBJ2-5; a possible D gene is TRBD2 (7 bases). Germline V CDR1 and CDR2: SGHNT, YYREEE (reference sequence). V was trimmed by 4 bases and J by 2 bases, leaving 18 bases between them. The CDR3 is made up of 16 amino acids. The CDR3 DNA is TGTGCCAGCAGCAACGGGGGGCGGGGTTCTCAAGAGACCCAGTACTTC. Its translation: CASSNGGRGSQETQYF.

V usage is TRBV19 and J usage is TRBJ2-7, with a weak D call TRBD1 (6 bases). V lost 1 base and J lost 4, with 11 bases in between. The germline V gene encodes CDR1 LNHDA and CDR2 SQIVND (reference sequence). There are 14 residues in the CDR3. CDR3 sequence: CASSIGGRGYEQYF. CDR3 coding DNA: TGTGCCAGTAGTATAGGGGGCAGGGGATACGAGCAGTACTTC.

This clone was observed a handful of times. The CDR3 DNA reads TGTGCCTGGAGTCGACAGGGAGCGAACTATGGCTACACCTTC. It yields the protein CAWSRQGANYGYTF. The rearrangement links TRBV30 to TRBJ1-2; 7 nucleotides line up with TRBD1. Losses at the gene ends were 2 bases for V and 2 bases for J; bases not matched to a gene: 5. Germline V gives CDR1 GTSNPN, CDR2 SVGIG (reference sequence). The CDR3 is made up of 14 amino acids. Complete variable domain (other parts from reference TRBV30 and TRBJ1-2): SQTIHQWPATLVQPVGSPLSLECTVEGTSNPNLYWYRQAAGRGLQLLFYSVGIGQISSEVPQNLSASRPQDRQFILSSKKLLLSDSGFYLCAWSRQGANYGYTFGSGTRLTVV.

The chain carries TRBV5-1 and TRBJ1-6; D is possibly TRBD1 (5 bases). In germline, CDR1 is SGHRS, CDR2 YFSETQ. The CDR3 is made up of 15 amino acids. V was trimmed by 4 bases and J by 6 bases, leaving 14 bases between them. CDR3 sequence: CASSPWDYSNSPLHF. The CDR3 nucleotides read TGCGCCAGCAGCCCCTGGGACTACTCTAATTCACCCCTCCACTTT.

This chain uses TRBV29-1 with TRBJ2-7, with 10 bases aligning to TRBD2. The V gene's germline CDR1 is SQVTM and CDR2 ANQGSEA. The CDR3 consists of 13 residues. DNA for the CDR3: TGCAGTGGAACTAGCGGGGATTCCTACGAGCAGTACTTC. This codes for CSGTSGDSYEQYF.

V and J are TRBV25-1 and TRBJ2-7; 12 bases are shared with TRBD2. Germline assignment: CDR1 MGHDK and CDR2 SYGVNS. CDR3 length: 15 amino acids. With 2 bases clipped from V and 3 bases from J, the junction kept 2 bases outside the gene matches. The DNA of the CDR3 is TGTGCCAGCAGTGAAGAGACTAGCGGGAGCTACGAGCAGTACTTC. The encoded protein is CASSEETSGSYEQYF.

This chain connects TRBV6-5 to TRBJ2-3; no clear D gene. V was trimmed by 6 bases and J by 2 bases, leaving 9 bases between them. CDR3 length equals 13 residues. From germline, CDR1 is MNHEY and CDR2 SVGAGI. The CDR3 sequence: CASRPTLTDTQYF. Here the CDR3 DNA reads TGTGCCAGCAGACCCACTCTCACAGATACGCAGTATTTT.

V gene TRBV6-5 combines with J gene TRBJ1-5; TRBD1 agrees at 7 bases. This CDR3 is built from 13 residues. Germline V gene lookup returns CDR1 MNHEY and CDR2 SVGAGI. Trimming took 4 bases from V and 7 from J; bases not matched to a gene: 4. The DNA of the CDR3 is TGTGCCAGCAGTTCGACAGGGACCCAGCCCCAGCATTTT. Residues: CASSSTGTQPQHF.

The chain couples TRBV12-3 or TRBV12-4 to TRBJ2-3; D remains unclear. This CDR3 has 13 amino acids. The V and J ends lost 3 bases and 3 bases respectively, with 7 bases between them. The CDR3 DNA sequence: TGTGCCAGCAGTTTGAGGCTGACAGATACGCAGTATTTT. The encoded protein is CASSLRLTDTQYF.

V usage is TRBV3-1 (or the pseudogene TRBV3-2) and J usage is TRBJ2-1; 7 bases are a match to TRBD2. CDR3 size: 13 residues. Germline trimming cut 4 bases from V and 10 bases from J; bases unmatched to any gene: 7. Germline V CDR1 and CDR2: LGHDT, YNNKEL (reference sequence). The CDR3 nucleotides read TGTGCCAGCAGCCGACGGGACTACCCAGAGCAGTTCTTC. Amino acid sequence: CASSRRDYPEQFF.

The chain has TRBV29-1 and TRBJ2-7; D remains unclear. CDR1 SQVTM and CDR2 ANQGSEA come from the germline V gene. V lost 7 bases, J lost 7 bases, and 14 bases lay in between. The CDR3 extends over 11 amino acids. CDR3 loop: CSGLVVQEQYF. For the CDR3, the DNA is TGCAGCGGTTTGGTGGTTCAGGAGCAGTACTTC.

The chain couples TRBV6-5 to TRBJ2-7; D may be TRBD2 (5 bases). CDR3 length equals 15 residues. From germline, CDR1 is MNHEY and CDR2 SVGAGI. Trimming cost V 3 bases and J 6 bases, with 18 bases left between them. CDR3 loop: CASSYRGGGLGEQYF. CDR3 DNA: TGTGCCAGCAGTTATCGAGGCGGAGGCTTGGGCGAGCAGTACTTC.

The chain joins TRBV11-2 to TRBJ2-2, with D unclear. V was clipped by 1 base and J by 2 bases, with 5 bases between them. Looked up from germline, CDR1 is SGHAT and CDR2 is FQNNGV. The CDR3 covers 14 residues. CDR3 amino acids: CASSLVRNTGELFF. CDR3 DNA: TGTGCCAGCAGCTTAGTCAGAAACACCGGGGAGCTGTTTTTT.

The CDR3 DNA follows: TGTGCCAGCTCACCATCAGGACAGGGTCGTGAAAAACTGTTTTTT. This translates into CASSPSGQGREKLFF. The chain combines TRBV18 with TRBJ1-4, with TRBD1 identical over 8 bases. Germline V CDR1 and CDR2: KGHSH, LQKENI. Trimming took 2 bases from V and 7 from J; bases not matched to a gene: 6. The CDR3 is 15 residues long.

This clone was seen just once. V usage is TRBV30 and J usage is TRBJ2-5; 7 nucleotides line up with TRBD2. Germline V CDR1 and CDR2: GTSNPN, SVGIG (reference sequence). The CDR3 loop spans 12 amino acids. Losses at the gene ends were 5 bases for V and 4 bases for J; bases not matched to a gene: 4. CDR3 in amino acids: CAWGTTRETQYF. In DNA, the CDR3 is TGTGCCTGGGGGACTACGCGAGAGACCCAGTACTTC.

This chain joins TRBV29-1 and TRBJ2-7, with D maybe TRBD1 (6 bases). The V end lost 7 bases, the J end lost 2 bases, and 12 bases lay between the germline ends. This CDR3 comprises 12 residues. The germline V gene encodes CDR1 SQVTM and CDR2 ANQGSEA. CDR3 bases: TGCAGCGCTGGTCGACAGGCCTACGAGCAGTACTTC. Translating gives CSAGRQAYEQYF.

This chain connects TRBV5-6 to TRBJ2-7, with TRBD1 matching 8 bases. Germline trimming cut 4 bases from V and 6 bases from J; bases unmatched to any gene: 3. Germline V gene sequence: CDR1 SGHDT, CDR2 YYEEEE. This CDR3 region has 12 residues. The CDR3 spells CASSRTGREQYF. The CDR3 bases are TGTGCCAGCAGCCGGACAGGGCGCGAGCAGTACTTC. The full variable domain, in which reference TRBV5-6 and TRBJ2-7 provide the parts outside the CDR3, is DAGVTQSPTHLIKTRGQQVTLRCSPKSGHDTVSWYQQALGQGPQFIFQYYEEEERQRGNFPDRFSGHQFPNYSSELNVNALLLGDSALYLCASSRTGREQYFGPGTRLTVT.

The CDR3 loop reads CASSVLAGAVYEQFF. The CDR3 DNA reads TGTGCCAGCAGTGTACTAGCGGGAGCAGTCTATGAGCAGTTCTTC. This chain joins TRBV2 and TRBJ2-1; 11 nucleotides align to TRBD2. Germline CDR1 reads SNHLY; CDR2 reads FYNNEI. V shed 4 bases and J 8 bases; nucleotides not matched to a gene: 7. The CDR3 is made up of 15 amino acids.

The chain links TRBV7-9 to TRBJ2-3; 7 bases are a match to TRBD1. Looked up from germline, CDR1 is SEHNR and CDR2 is FQNEAQ (reference sequence). Germline trimming cut 5 bases from V and 0 bases from J; bases unmatched to any gene: 11. The CDR3 consists of 17 residues. CDR3 amino acids: CASSHRQGIASTDTQYF. The CDR3 DNA reads as TGTGCCAGCAGCCACCGACAGGGAATAGCTAGCACAGATACGCAGTATTTT.

The chain recombines TRBV19 with TRBJ2-1; 9 bases agree with TRBD1. The CDR3 runs 15 residues. Per germline, CDR1 LNHDA and CDR2 SQIVND (reference sequence). The V gene end was trimmed by 4 bases and the J gene end by 2 bases; junction bases not matched to a gene: 3. CDR3 bases: TGTGCCAGTAGTACGACAGGGGGGCCCTACAATGAGCAGTTCTTC. Translation: CASSTTGGPYNEQFF.

This sequence joins TRBV14 and TRBJ2-7; no firm D call. The length of the CDR3 is 13 residues. Looked up from germline, CDR1 is SGHDN and CDR2 is FVKESK. V lost 0 bases and J lost 3, with 6 bases in between. CDR3 nucleotide sequence: TGTGCCAGCAGCCAAGATCCCCTCTACGAGCAGTACTTC. This translates into CASSQDPLYEQYF.

J is TRBJ1-2 and V is TRBV27, with D tentatively TRBD1 (6 bases). The CDR3 has 13 residues. V shed 6 bases and J shed 7 bases, with 15 bases lying between them. Germline values: CDR1 MNHEY, CDR2 SMNVEV (reference sequence). The CDR3 reads CASRSSGAGGYTF. The CDR3 bases are TGTGCCAGCAGATCTTCAGGGGCGGGTGGCTACACCTTC.

This sequence joins TRBV5-1 and TRBJ2-7; tentatively, D is TRBD1 (6 bases). Trimming removed 0 bases at V and 2 bases at J, with 12 bases between. Germline CDR1 is SGHRS and CDR2 is YFSETQ. This CDR3 contains 15 residues. CDR3 residues: CASSLGQGFAYEQYF. CDR3 DNA: TGCGCCAGCAGCTTGGGGCAGGGGTTTGCCTACGAGCAGTACTTC.